These T cell receptor beta chains were read from a single sample in a study of blood T cell repertoires in COVID-19. The data were produced by immunoSEQ multiplex PCR, yet TCRdb's version contains in-frame clones alone and is incomplete. The sample includes tens of thousands of clones, more than 80% seen only once; the top ten take approximately 13%. Sequenced material: peripheral blood. These receptors all come from a human donor in a cohort sampled during active COVID-19. CDR3s include the opening cysteine and the closing phenylalanine or tryptophan. The D gene is left open where the match is weak.

v_gene: TRBV6-1
j_gene: TRBJ2-1
d_gene: TRBD2
CDR3aa: CASSEGLATYNEQFF
CDR3nt: TGTGCCAGCAGTGAAGGACTAGCGACCTACAATGAGCAGTTCTTC

v_gene: TRBV9
j_gene: TRBJ1-4
d_gene: TRBD1
CDR3aa: CASSADRGAEKLFF
CDR3nt: TGTGCCAGCAGCGCCGACAGGGGCGCTGAAAAACTGTTTTTT

v_gene: TRBV4-2
j_gene: TRBJ2-1
d_gene: TRBD2
CDR3aa: CASSQEGGGRGNEQFF
CDR3nt: TGTGCCAGCAGCCAGGAGGGCGGGGGGAGAGGGAATGAGCAGTTCTTC

v_gene: TRBV5-5
j_gene: TRBJ2-5
d_gene: NA
CDR3aa: CASSLGRRETQYF
CDR3nt: TGTGCCAGCAGCTTGGGCAGGCGAGAGACCCAGTACTTC

v_gene: TRBV27
j_gene: TRBJ2-5
d_gene: NA
CDR3aa: CASKPQTGWETQYF
CDR3nt: TGTGCCAGCAAACCCCAGACGGGTTGGGAGACCCAGTACTTC

v_gene: TRBV6-2/TRBV6-3
j_gene: TRBJ2-4
d_gene: NA
CDR3aa: CASSSLGNIAKNIQYF
CDR3nt: TGTGCCAGCAGTTCCCTGGGCAACATAGCCAAAAACATTCAGTACTTC

v_gene: TRBV7-6
j_gene: TRBJ2-7
d_gene: TRBD1
CDR3aa: CASSLRDRGNEQYF
CDR3nt: TGTGCCAGCAGCCTCCGGGACAGGGGCAACGAGCAGTACTTC

v_gene: TRBV27
j_gene: TRBJ2-5
d_gene: TRBD2
CDR3aa: CASRLAGGGETQYF
CDR3nt: TGTGCCAGCAGACTAGCGGGGGGGGGAGAGACCCAGTACTTC

v_gene: TRBV11-1
j_gene: TRBJ2-7
d_gene: NA
CDR3aa: CASSQIPGQGEQYF
CDR3nt: TGTGCCAGCAGCCAGATCCCAGGGCAAGGCGAGCAGTACTTC

v_gene: TRBV18
j_gene: TRBJ2-4
d_gene: TRBD1
CDR3aa: CASSPGQGSNIQYF
CDR3nt: TGTGCCAGCTCACCCGGACAGGGAAGTAACATTCAGTACTTC